These 28 T cell receptor beta chains were all obtained from the same sample, sequenced in a study of monozygotic twins with cystic fibrosis. The table came from immunoSEQ multiplex PCR; TCRdb's copy has only in-frame clones and leaves some out. This sample has 4,000 to 5,500 clones, with 95% to 97% found just once. The sequenced sample consisted of blood. All receptors derive from a boy aged 2-9 years with cystic fibrosis.

This chain links TRBV10-3 with TRBJ1-6, with a possible D match to TRBD1 (5 bases). CDR3 length equals 16 residues. Germline CDR1 and CDR2: ENHRY and SYGVKD. V lost 0 bases, J lost 4 bases, and 10 bases lay in between. CDR3 in amino acids: CAISESDTVYNSPLHF. DNA of the CDR3: TGTGCCATCAGTGAGTCGGACACCGTATATAATTCACCCCTCCACTTT.

This clone was seen a handful of times. The chain links TRBV18 to TRBJ1-1, with D uncertain. Germline-derived CDR1 and CDR2 are KGHSH and LQKENI. The CDR3 length is 15 residues. Between the trimmed V and J ends, which lost 3 bases and 4 bases, there was a span of 15 bases. Here the CDR3 DNA reads TGTGCCAGCTCACCCCCCCCATCCGTTGTCACTGAAGCTTTCTTT. Its protein is CASSPPPSVVTEAFF.

The chain employs TRBV27 and TRBJ1-2; D remains ambiguous. CDR3 length equals 17 residues. Germline lookup yields CDR1 MNHEY and CDR2 SMNVEV (reference sequence). Between the trimmed V and J ends, which lost 6 bases and 0 bases, there was a span of 20 bases. The CDR3 protein is CASRTMSFSAANYGYTF. CDR3 coding DNA: TGTGCCAGCAGGACCATGAGCTTCTCGGCGGCTAACTATGGCTACACCTTC.

CDR3 loop: CASSQDYQDPYNEQFF. In DNA, the CDR3 is TGTGCCAGCAGCCAAGATTACCAGGACCCTTACAATGAGCAGTTCTTC. This rearrangement joins TRBV4-2 to TRBJ2-1, with D unresolved. Germline V gene lookup returns CDR1 LGHNA and CDR2 YNFKEQ. CDR3 length equals 16 residues. V gave up 0 bases and J gave up 4 bases, with 13 bases separating them.

This chain joins TRBV6-5 and TRBJ2-7, with D unclear. Germline V gene data show CDR1 as MNHEY and CDR2 as SVGAGI. The CDR3 covers 16 residues. The V end lost 0 bases, the J end lost 3 bases, and 15 bases lay between the germline ends. CDR3 nucleotides: TGTGCCAGCAGTTACTCGGACCACAGCGATTTCTACGAGCAGTACTTC. This sequence encodes CASSYSDHSDFYEQYF.

This chain links TRBV7-2 with TRBJ2-7; D perhaps matches TRBD1 (5 bases). The CDR3 consists of 13 residues. The germline gives CDR1 SGHTA, CDR2 FQGNSA. V shed 2 bases and J shed 4 bases, with 9 bases lying between them. The CDR3 coding sequence is TGTGCCAGCAGCTTATCGCAGGGTTACGAGCAGTACGTC. Protein: CASSLSQGYEQYV.

The rearrangement joins TRBV5-6 to TRBJ2-5; D gene uncertain. Trimming stripped 3 bases from V and 1 base from J, with 13 bases between. The length of the CDR3 is 15 residues. Germline CDR1 reads SGHDT; CDR2 reads YYEEEE. The CDR3 region has the DNA TGTGCCAGCAGCTCATCCCTCACGGGCCAAGAGACCCAGTACTTC. This sequence encodes CASSSSLTGQETQYF.

This clone was detected once. The genes are TRBV4-3 and TRBJ1-2; D possibly corresponds to TRBD1 (5 bases). The germline V and J ends were trimmed by 4 bases and 1 base, with 10 bases remaining between them. The length of the CDR3 is 14 residues. Germline values: CDR1 LGHNA, CDR2 YSLEER. The CDR3 coding sequence is TGCGCCAGCAGCCCTGCGACAGTTAACTATGGCTACACCTTC. Its protein product is CASSPATVNYGYTF.

The rearrangement links TRBV5-6 to TRBJ2-7; 8 bases line up with TRBD2. The CDR3 length is 15 residues. With V trimmed by 0 bases and J by 3 bases, 5 bases remained unmatched. Per the germline V gene, CDR1 is SGHDT and CDR2 is YYEEEE. The CDR3 spells CASSLGAGDSYEQYV. DNA of the CDR3: TGTGCCAGCAGCTTGGGAGCGGGGGATAGCTACGAGCAGTACGTC.

The CDR3 is CSVSRGWTGGRTEAFF. The CDR3 DNA sequence: TGCAGCGTCTCGCGTGGATGGACAGGGGGGAGGACTGAAGCTTTCTTT. The chain recombines TRBV29-1 with TRBJ1-1; TRBD1 matches 10 bases. Unmatched junction bases numbered 15, after V lost 6 bases and J lost 5 bases. Per germline, CDR1 SQVTM and CDR2 ANQGSEA. This CDR3 comprises 16 residues.

The CDR3 DNA sequence: TGTGCCAGCAGCCGGTGGGGGCTATCGGACGAGCAGTACGTC. Its translation is CASSRWGLSDEQYV. The chain carries TRBV6-5 and TRBJ2-7, with D possibly TRBD1 on 6 matching bases. The germline gives CDR1 MNHEY, CDR2 SVGAGI. The CDR3 has 14 residues. Between the trimmed V and J ends, which lost 6 bases and 5 bases, there was a span of 17 bases.

The V gene is TRBV6-5, the J gene TRBJ2-2, with 7 bases matching TRBD2. With V trimmed by 0 bases and J by 4 bases, 2 bases remained unmatched. The length of the CDR3 is 15 residues. Germline CDR1 and CDR2: MNHEY and SVGAGI. CDR3 sequence reads: CASSYSGGGTGELFF. The CDR3 DNA follows: TGTGCCAGCAGTTACTCGGGGGGGGGCACCGGGGAGCTGTTTTTT.

This clone appeared a single time. The genes are TRBV6-1 and TRBJ1-2; D is perhaps TRBD1 (6 bases). V lost 2 bases and J lost 4, with 26 bases in between. CDR1 is MNHNS and CDR2 is SASEGT in the germline V gene. The CDR3 covers 19 residues. The CDR3 DNA follows: TGTGCCAGCAGTGAACTTACGAAAGGGTTCCCCAGGGGTTCCTATGGCTACACCTTC. It specifies CASSELTKGFPRGSYGYTF.

The rearrangement links TRBV30 to TRBJ1-5; D gene uncertain. Per the germline V gene, CDR1 is GTSNPN and CDR2 is SVGIG (reference sequence). With 0 bases removed from V and 0 bases from J, the gap between germline ends came to 9 bases. The CDR3 totals 15 residues. The CDR3 nucleotides read TGTGCCTGGAGTGTAGGTAGTCTTAGCAATCAGCCCCAGCATTTT. Translated, it gives CAWSVGSLSNQPQHF.

The chain has TRBV6-4 and TRBJ2-5; D might be TRBD2 (7 bases). The V end was cut by 5 bases, the J end by 2 bases, with 15 bases between. CDR3 length: 15 amino acids. Germline V CDR1 and CDR2: MRHNA, SNTAGT. CDR3 residues: CASSFAGALQETQYF. CDR3 nucleotide sequence: TGTGCCAGCAGTTTTGCGGGGGCGCTACAAGAGACCCAGTACTTC.

V usage is TRBV11-2 and J usage is TRBJ2-7; possibly TRBD1 or TRBD2 for D (5 bases each). CDR3 length: 14 amino acids. V lost 0 bases and J 2 bases, leaving 8 bases between the germline ends. Per the germline V gene, CDR1 is SGHAT and CDR2 is FQNNGV. The CDR3 reads CASSLDGTPYEQYF. The CDR3 DNA follows: TGTGCCAGCAGCTTAGACGGGACCCCCTACGAGCAGTACTTC. Full variable domain (remainder filled in from reference TRBV11-2 and TRBJ2-7): EAGVAQSPRYKIIEKRQSVAFWCNPISGHATLYWYQQILGQGPKLLIQFQNNGVVDDSQLPKDRFSAERLKGVDSTLKIQPAKLEDSAVYLCASSLDGTPYEQYFGPGTRLTVT.

This chain joins TRBV7-6 and TRBJ2-7; TRBD2 matches at 12 bases. Germline V CDR1 and CDR2: SGHVS, FNYEAQ. After removal of 1 base from V and 4 bases from J, the junction contained 8 bases not matched to a gene. This CDR3 spans 17 amino acids. Written as DNA, the CDR3 is TGTGCCAGCAGCTTAGTTTCTAGCGGGGGGGCAGGGTACGAGCAGTACTTC. This codes for CASSLVSSGGAGYEQYF.

The chain has TRBV6-1 and TRBJ1-3; no clear D gene. With 7 bases removed from V and 2 bases from J, the gap between germline ends came to 12 bases. Germline-derived CDR1 and CDR2 are MNHNS and SASEGT. This CDR3 is 14 amino acids long. The CDR3 region is CASKIGIAGNTIYF. The CDR3 region has the DNA TGTGCCAGCAAGATAGGTATAGCTGGAAACACCATATATTTT.

The rearrangement links TRBV11-3 to TRBJ2-6, with D maybe TRBD1 (5 bases). There are 16 residues in the CDR3. Trimming removed 6 bases at V and 1 base at J, with 13 bases between. Germline lookup yields CDR1 SGHNT and CDR2 YENEEA. The CDR3 region has the DNA TGTGCCAGCAGTTTCCAGGGTACTTCTGGGGCCAACGTCCTGACTTTC. Translating gives CASSFQGTSGANVLTF.

This clone was seen just once. The genes are TRBV10-3 and TRBJ2-7; D call uncertain. The CDR3 totals 16 residues. Germline V gene sequence: CDR1 ENHRY, CDR2 SYGVKD. Trimming took 2 bases from V and 4 from J, leaving 18 bases between them. The CDR3 reads CAISEGEEDLWYEQYF. The CDR3 bases are TGTGCCATCAGTGAGGGGGAAGAGGATTTGTGGTACGAGCAGTACTTC.

This rearrangement joins TRBV6-1 to TRBJ2-3, with D uncertain. Germline lookup yields CDR1 MNHNS and CDR2 SASEGT. The ends were cut back, 5 bases at V and 6 bases at J, with 6 bases in the middle. The CDR3 has 11 amino acids. For the CDR3, the DNA is TGTGCCAGCAGTTACCTGGATACGCAGTATTTT. Translated, it gives CASSYLDTQYF.

CDR3 loop: CASSRRDWSGGSQYF. DNA for the CDR3: TGTGCCAGCAGTCGACGGGACTGGAGCGGGGGTTCGCAGTATTTT. The chain links TRBV6-5 to TRBJ2-3; 8 bases are shared with TRBD2. CDR1 and CDR2 from the germline V gene are MNHEY and SVGAGI. After removal of 5 bases from V and 10 bases from J, the junction contained 14 bases not matched to a gene. This CDR3 has 15 amino acids.

The chain employs TRBV7-2 and TRBJ2-5, with D possibly called TRBD1 or TRBD2 (7 bases each). Trimming took off 5 bases at V and 5 bases at J, with 18 bases between the two ends. The CDR3 consists of 15 residues. Per the germline V gene, CDR1 is SGHTA and CDR2 is FQGNSA. The DNA for the CDR3 is TGTGCCAGCAGCCAATCAGGGGGGGCGGGGGAGACCCAGTACTTC. Translation: CASSQSGGAGETQYF. The complete variable domain, with remaining parts taken from reference TRBV7-2 and TRBJ2-5, reads GAGVSQSPSNKVTEKGKDVELRCDPISGHTALYWYRQSLGQGLEFLIYFQGNSAPDKSGLPSDRFSAERTGGSVSTLTIQRTQQEDSAVYLCASSQSGGAGETQYFGPGTRLLVL.

The V and J genes are TRBV11-2 and TRBJ2-7; D gene unclear. V was shortened by 0 bases and J by 6 bases, with 9 bases between the two germline ends. Germline CDR1 reads SGHAT; CDR2 reads FQNNGV. CDR3 length: 13 amino acids. In DNA, the CDR3 is TGTGCCAGCAGCTTAGAGGCATGGGGCGAGCAGTACGTC. Amino acids: CASSLEAWGEQYV.

The chain uses TRBV5-4 and TRBJ2-7; TRBD1 is a possible D gene (5 bases). CDR3 length equals 13 residues. V gave up 3 bases and J gave up 7 bases, with 14 bases separating them. The germline CDR1 and CDR2 sequences are SGHNT and YYREEE (reference sequence). CDR3 bases: TGTGCCAGCAGCTCTCAGGGCCTTGAGGAGCAGTACGTC. Residues: CASSSQGLEEQYV.

CDR3 loop: CASSVGTQRNTGELFF. The CDR3 nucleotides are TGTGCCAGCAGCGTAGGGACACAACGGAACACCGGGGAGCTGTTTTTT. V is TRBV9 and J is TRBJ2-2; D perhaps matches TRBD1 (5 bases). Germline lookup yields CDR1 SGDLS and CDR2 YYNGEE. V lost 0 bases and J lost 1, with 10 bases in between. The CDR3 is 16 residues long. Full variable domain (remainder filled in from reference TRBV9 and TRBJ2-2): DSGVTQTPKHLITATGQRVTLRCSPRSGDLSVYWYQQSLDQGLQFLIQYYNGEERAKGNILERFSAQQFPDLHSELNLSSLELGDSALYFCASSVGTQRNTGELFFGEGSRLTVL.

This chain connects TRBV6-5 to TRBJ1-5, with D unclear. This CDR3 is built from 13 residues. Germline loops: CDR1 MNHEY, CDR2 SVGAGI. V dropped 6 bases and J dropped 9 bases, with 15 bases sitting between them. CDR3 loop: CASRKDQWGPQHF. In DNA, the CDR3 is TGTGCCAGCAGGAAGGACCAATGGGGGCCCCAGCATTTT.

The chain joins TRBV10-3 to TRBJ2-3; no firm D call. CDR3 length equals 12 residues. Germline V CDR1 and CDR2: ENHRY, SYGVKD. Trimming left V 7 bases short and J 2 bases short, with 7 bases between. CDR3 in DNA: TGTGCCATCACGGCAGACACAGATACGCAGTATTTT. Its translation is CAITADTDTQYF.